This entry lists 14 T cell receptor beta chains sequenced from one sample in a study of CD8 T cells in ankylosing spondylitis. Using its own MiXCR run on the 5' RACE reads, TCRdb lists one record per CDR3 protein. Among roughly 260,000 distinct CDR3 sequences listed, around 20% were seen once. The sequencing sample was made of blood, either unsorted or a sorted T cell fraction (not recorded which). The receptor source for this set is a male donor with ankylosing spondylitis or in good health (not recorded which).

The gene calls are TRBV20-1 and TRBJ2-3; TRBD2 aligns across 10 bases. Germline CDR1 and CDR2: DFQATT and SNEGSKA (reference sequence). The CDR3 extends over 12 amino acids. The V segment lost 7 bases and the J segment 4 bases; nucleotides outside the gene matches: 2. CDR3 protein: CSVAGGADTQYF. The CDR3 DNA reads as TGCAGTGTAGCGGGAGGAGCAGATACGCAGTATTTT.

This clonotype was detected a few times. The chain combines TRBV7-2 with TRBJ2-5; 8 nucleotides match TRBD1. After removal of 1 base from V and 5 bases from J, the junction contained 6 bases not matched to a gene. The CDR3 totals 15 residues. From germline, CDR1 is SGHTA and CDR2 FQGNSA. The CDR3, as DNA: TGTGCCAGCAGCTTAGTAGGACAGGGTACGGAGACCCAGTACTTC. It yields the protein CASSLVGQGTETQYF.

This chain uses TRBV19 with TRBJ2-5; a weak D match, TRBD2 (6 bases). Per germline, CDR1 LNHDA and CDR2 SQIVND (reference sequence). The CDR3 runs 15 residues. Trimming removed 3 bases from V and 5 bases from J, with 16 bases in between. The DNA of the CDR3 is TGTGCCAGTAGTATTCAGAGCGGGCGCTGGGAGACCCAGTACTTC. This gives the protein CASSIQSGRWETQYF.

This clonotype has only one observation. Because the CDR3's place on the DNA is in doubt, the DNA is left out and the CDR3 is given as listed by TCRdb. This sequence joins TRBV12-3 or TRBV12-4 and TRBJ2-2. The CDR3 adds up to 12 amino acids, both ends counted. Here the CDR3 reads CASSFGSGWLFF.

This clonotype has just a few counts. The J gene is TRBJ1-2, the V gene TRBV28; unclear D gene. The V gene lost 2 bases and the J gene lost 5 bases, with 9 bases spanning the gap. The germline V gene encodes CDR1 MDHEN and CDR2 SYDVKM. This CDR3 has 13 residues. This chain's CDR3 is CASSLAPIYGYTF. The CDR3 DNA sequence: TGTGCCAGCAGTTTAGCCCCGATTTATGGCTACACCTTC.

This CDR3 is CSARAGANNEKLFF. The CDR3 coding sequence is TGCAGTGCTAGAGCGGGAGCGAATAATGAAAAACTGTTTTTT. V and J are TRBV20-1 and TRBJ1-4; D unresolved. The V and J ends lost 1 base and 4 bases respectively, with 10 bases between them. The CDR3 is 14 amino acids. Germline V gene sequence: CDR1 DFQATT, CDR2 SNEGSKA (reference sequence).

This clonotype was counted only a few times. The chain couples TRBV11-2 to TRBJ1-4, with 7 bases lining up with TRBD1. Germline-derived CDR1 and CDR2 are SGHAT and FQNNGV. This CDR3 has 21 residues. With V trimmed by 4 bases and J by 4 bases, 24 bases remained unmatched. CDR3 amino acids: CASSSDRLGRRNRGDNEKLFF. CDR3 bases: TGTGCCAGCAGCTCAGACCGGTTAGGGAGGCGGAACAGGGGTGATAATGAAAAACTGTTTTTT.

As to this clonotype: Without the conserved terminal phenylalanine or tryptophan, this CDR3 likely stems from a read error. V usage is TRBV28 and J usage is TRBJ1-1; 7 positions match TRBD1. The CDR3 runs 15 residues. The V segment lost 5 bases and the J segment 3 bases; nucleotides outside the gene matches: 9. Germline V gives CDR1 MDHEN, CDR2 SYDVKM. The CDR3 DNA reads TGTGCCAGCAGTGCCGCAGGGGGTCTGGACACTGAAGCTTTCTAT. As protein: CASSAAGGLDTEAFY.

This clonotype turned up a few times. The chain links TRBV7-8 to TRBJ2-2; unclear D gene. The CDR3 has 13 amino acids. Germline V gene sequence: CDR1 SGHVS, CDR2 FQNEAQ. With 2 bases removed from V and 5 bases from J, the gap between germline ends came to 6 bases. For the CDR3, the DNA is TGTGCCAGCAGCTTACCGGTTACCGGGGAGCTGTTTTTT. This translates into CASSLPVTGELFF.

The genes are TRBV10-2 and TRBJ2-3; D not resolved. Germline assignment: CDR1 WSHSY and CDR2 SAAADI. This CDR3 has 15 amino acids. V shed 6 bases and J shed 0 bases, with 13 bases lying between them. DNA of the CDR3: TGCGCCAGCAGCCAAAGGGCGGCTAGCACAGATACGCAGTATTTT. Protein: CASSQRAASTDTQYF.

This clonotype was observed a handful of times. The rearrangement links TRBV5-1 to TRBJ2-1; 9 nucleotides line up with TRBD1. CDR1 is SGHRS and CDR2 is YFSETQ in the germline V gene. The CDR3 is 19 residues long. Losses at the gene ends were 0 bases for V and 5 bases for J; bases not matched to a gene: 15. This CDR3 reads CASSLALLSRDRANNEQFF. The CDR3 nucleotides are TGCGCCAGCAGCTTGGCCCTACTCTCCCGGGACAGGGCGAACAATGAGCAGTTCTTC.

This clonotype was seen ten or more times. The chain combines TRBV6-4 with TRBJ2-3, with 8 bases fitting TRBD2. The trim removed 2 bases at V and 2 bases at J, leaving 6 bases unmatched. The CDR3 length is 16 residues. Germline CDR1 and CDR2: MRHNA and SNTAGT. The CDR3 DNA reads TGTGCCAGCAGTGACGATAGTAGCGGGGCCACAGATACGCAGTATTTT. Encoded protein: CASSDDSSGATDTQYF.

This clonotype was observed at least ten times. The chain combines TRBV5-6 with TRBJ2-3; tentatively, D is TRBD2 (6 bases). CDR1 and CDR2 from the germline V gene are SGHDT and YYEEEE. Trimming left V 0 bases short and J 5 bases short, with 16 bases between. The CDR3 extends over 16 amino acids. CDR3 residues: CASSLASGRGKDTQYF. Here the CDR3 DNA reads TGTGCCAGCAGCTTGGCCTCGGGGCGGGGAAAAGATACGCAGTATTTT.

There are a few counts of this clonotype. V gene TRBV6-1 combines with J gene TRBJ1-5, with D perhaps matching TRBD1 (5 bases). Between the trimmed V and J ends, which lost 5 bases and 6 bases, there was a span of 14 bases. The germline V gene has CDR1 MNHNS and CDR2 SASEGT. The CDR3 runs 14 residues. This CDR3 is CASSPGTVPQPQHF. In DNA, the CDR3 is TGTGCCAGCAGTCCCGGGACGGTTCCTCAGCCCCAGCATTTT.